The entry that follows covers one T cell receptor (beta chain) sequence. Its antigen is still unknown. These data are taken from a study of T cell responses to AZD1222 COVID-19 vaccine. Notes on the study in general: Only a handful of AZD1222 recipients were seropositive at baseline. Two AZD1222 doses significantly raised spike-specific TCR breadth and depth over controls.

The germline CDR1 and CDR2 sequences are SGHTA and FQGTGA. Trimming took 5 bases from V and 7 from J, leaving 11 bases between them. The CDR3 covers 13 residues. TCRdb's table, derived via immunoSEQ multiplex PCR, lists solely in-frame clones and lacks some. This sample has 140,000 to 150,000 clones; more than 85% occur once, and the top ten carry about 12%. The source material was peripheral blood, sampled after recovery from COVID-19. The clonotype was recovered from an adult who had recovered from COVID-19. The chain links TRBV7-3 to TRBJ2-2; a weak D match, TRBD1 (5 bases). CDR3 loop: CASSPVRDGELFF. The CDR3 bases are TGTGCCAGCAGCCCCGTCAGGGACGGGGAGCTGTTTTTT.